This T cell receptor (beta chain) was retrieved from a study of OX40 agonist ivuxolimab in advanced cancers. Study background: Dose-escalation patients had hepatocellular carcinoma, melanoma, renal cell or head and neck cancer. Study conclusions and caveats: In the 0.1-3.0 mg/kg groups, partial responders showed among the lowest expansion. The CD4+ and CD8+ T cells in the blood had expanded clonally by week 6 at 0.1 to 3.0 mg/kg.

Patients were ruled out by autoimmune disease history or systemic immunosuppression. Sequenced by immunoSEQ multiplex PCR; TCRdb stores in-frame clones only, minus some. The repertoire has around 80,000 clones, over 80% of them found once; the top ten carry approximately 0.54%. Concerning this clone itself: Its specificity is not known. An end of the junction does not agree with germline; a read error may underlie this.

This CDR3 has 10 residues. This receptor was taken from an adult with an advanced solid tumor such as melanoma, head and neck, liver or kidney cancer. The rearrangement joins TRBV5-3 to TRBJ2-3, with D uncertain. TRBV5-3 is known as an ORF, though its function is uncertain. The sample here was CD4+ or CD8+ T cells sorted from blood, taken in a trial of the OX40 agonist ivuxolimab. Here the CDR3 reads CARSLTRVSF. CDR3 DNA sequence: TGTGCCAGAAGCCTGACCCGGGTTTCTTTT.